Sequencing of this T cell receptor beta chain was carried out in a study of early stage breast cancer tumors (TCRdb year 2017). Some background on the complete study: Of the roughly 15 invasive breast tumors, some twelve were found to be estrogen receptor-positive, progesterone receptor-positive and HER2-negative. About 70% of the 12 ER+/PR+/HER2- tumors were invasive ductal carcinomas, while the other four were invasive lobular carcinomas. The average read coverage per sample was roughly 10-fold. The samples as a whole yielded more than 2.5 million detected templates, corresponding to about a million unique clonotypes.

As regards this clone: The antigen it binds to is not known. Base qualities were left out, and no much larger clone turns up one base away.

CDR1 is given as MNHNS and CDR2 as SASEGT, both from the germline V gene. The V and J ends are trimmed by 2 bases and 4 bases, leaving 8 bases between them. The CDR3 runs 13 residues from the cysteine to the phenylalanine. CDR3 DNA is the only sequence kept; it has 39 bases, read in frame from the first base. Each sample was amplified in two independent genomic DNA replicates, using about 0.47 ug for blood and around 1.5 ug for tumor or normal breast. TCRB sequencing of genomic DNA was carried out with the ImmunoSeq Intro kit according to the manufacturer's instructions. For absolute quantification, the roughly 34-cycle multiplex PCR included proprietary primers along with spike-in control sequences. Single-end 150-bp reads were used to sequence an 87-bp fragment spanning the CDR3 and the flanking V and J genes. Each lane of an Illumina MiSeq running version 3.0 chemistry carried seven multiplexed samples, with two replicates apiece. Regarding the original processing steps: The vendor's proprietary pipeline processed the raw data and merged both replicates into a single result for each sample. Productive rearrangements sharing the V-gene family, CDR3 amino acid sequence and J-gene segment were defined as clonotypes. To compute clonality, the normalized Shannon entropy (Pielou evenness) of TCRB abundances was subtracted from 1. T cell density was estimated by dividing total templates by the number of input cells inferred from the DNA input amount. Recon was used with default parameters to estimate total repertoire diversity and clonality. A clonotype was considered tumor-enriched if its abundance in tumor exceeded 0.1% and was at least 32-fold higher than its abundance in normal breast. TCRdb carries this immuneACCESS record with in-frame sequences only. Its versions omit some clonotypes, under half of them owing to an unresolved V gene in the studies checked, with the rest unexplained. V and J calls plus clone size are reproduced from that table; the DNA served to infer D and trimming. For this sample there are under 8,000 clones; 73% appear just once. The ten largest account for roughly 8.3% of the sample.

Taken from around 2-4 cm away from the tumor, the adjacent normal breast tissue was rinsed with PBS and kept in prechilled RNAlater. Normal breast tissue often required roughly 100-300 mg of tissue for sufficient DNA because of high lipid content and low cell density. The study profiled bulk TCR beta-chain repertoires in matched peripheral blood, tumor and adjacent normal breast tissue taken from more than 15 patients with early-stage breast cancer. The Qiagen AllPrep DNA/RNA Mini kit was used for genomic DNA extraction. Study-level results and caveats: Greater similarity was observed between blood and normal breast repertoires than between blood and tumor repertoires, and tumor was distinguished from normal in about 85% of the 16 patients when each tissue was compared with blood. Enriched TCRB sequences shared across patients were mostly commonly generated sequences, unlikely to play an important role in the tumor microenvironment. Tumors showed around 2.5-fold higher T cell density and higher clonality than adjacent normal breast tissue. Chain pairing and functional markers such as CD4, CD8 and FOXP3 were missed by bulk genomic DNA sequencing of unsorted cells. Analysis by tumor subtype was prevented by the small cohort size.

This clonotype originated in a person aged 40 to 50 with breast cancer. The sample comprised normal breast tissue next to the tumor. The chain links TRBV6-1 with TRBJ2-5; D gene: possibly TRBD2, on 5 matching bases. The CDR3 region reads CASSELGRETQYF. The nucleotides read TGTGCCAGCAGTGAACTAGGGAGAGAGACCCAGTACTTC.